The T cell receptor (beta chain) under discussion was sequenced for a study of early T cells in non-severe SARS-CoV-2 infection. The overall study: From unsorted whole blood, bulk RNA was sequenced, and the chains remained unpaired. Broader study findings: In VDJdb matching, anti-spike CD8 responses were favored while private and CD4 specificities went missing.

cDNA molecules, individually, were tagged with unique molecular identifiers. Via MiXCR, TCRdb re-called the 5' RACE reads, giving one row per CDR3 protein. The top ten clones hold roughly 5% of a sample with approximately 38,000 distinct CDR3 sequences, approximately 4.8% of them seen once. This clonotype has ten or more counts. Antigen: not known. Germline-derived CDR1 and CDR2 are SQVTM and ANQGSEA. V lost 6 bases, J lost 2 bases, and 11 bases lay in between. The length of the CDR3 is 13 residues. The material sequenced was whole blood. The gene calls are TRBV29-1 and TRBJ1-3; tentatively, D is TRBD1 (6 bases). The receptor comes from an adult who was a healthcare worker with PCR-confirmed SARS-CoV-2 infection or an uninfected control (not recorded which). CDR3 amino acids: CSVVQGAGNTIYF. The CDR3 DNA reads TGCAGCGTAGTACAGGGTGCTGGAAACACCATATATTTT.